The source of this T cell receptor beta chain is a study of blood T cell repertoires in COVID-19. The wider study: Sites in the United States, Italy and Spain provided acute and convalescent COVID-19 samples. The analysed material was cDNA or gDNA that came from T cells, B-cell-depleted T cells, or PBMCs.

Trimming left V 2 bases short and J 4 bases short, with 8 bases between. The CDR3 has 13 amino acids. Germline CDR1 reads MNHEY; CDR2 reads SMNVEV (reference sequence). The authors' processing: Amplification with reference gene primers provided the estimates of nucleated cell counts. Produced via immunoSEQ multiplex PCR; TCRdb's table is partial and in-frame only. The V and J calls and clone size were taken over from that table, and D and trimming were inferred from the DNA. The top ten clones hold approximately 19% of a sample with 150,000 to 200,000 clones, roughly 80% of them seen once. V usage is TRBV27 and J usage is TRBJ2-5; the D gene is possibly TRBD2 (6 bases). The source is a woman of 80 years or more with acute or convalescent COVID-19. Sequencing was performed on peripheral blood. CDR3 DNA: TGTGCCAGCAGTTTAGAGGGAGGAGAGACCCAGTACTTC. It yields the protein CASSLEGGETQYF.